Sequencing of this T cell receptor (beta chain) was carried out in a study of neurological immune-mediated disorders. Findings of the study overall: The greatest TCR clonal expansion occurred in HTLV-1-associated myelopathy and the least in multiple sclerosis, which fell below healthy controls. No CDR3 amino acid sequences were shared by expanded clones across subjects, suggesting private repertoires in all groups.

Looked up from germline, CDR1 is MNHNS and CDR2 is SASEGT. The CDR3 spans 14 residues. V was pared by 7 bases and J by 0 bases, with 10 bases between. Time point indicated: longitudinal time-point 2. Unsorted libraries were derived from 2 million PBMCs stored at -80 C. In this sample, this clonotype turned up many times. Its matching antigen is unknown. The making of cDNA relied on 5'RACE with 10-nucleotide random UMIs. TCRdb recomputed calls from the 5' RACE reads with MiXCR, one row per CDR3 protein. The top ten clones hold around 13% of a sample with about 60,000 distinct CDR3 sequences, roughly 9.7% of them seen once.

Sequencing was carried out using PBMCs. The receptor was derived from a man aged 25 to 45 in good health. The V call is TRBV6-1, the J call TRBJ2-1; D gene ambiguous. CDR3: CASTGLSSYNEQFF. CDR3 bases: TGTGCCAGCACCGGGCTTAGCTCCTACAATGAGCAGTTCTTC.